The next 22 T cell receptor beta chains were all read from a single sample in a study of cytomegalovirus exposure and HLA in healthy donors (dated by TCRdb to the late 2010s). The method behind the library was the immunoSEQ multiplex PCR assay. A mixture of 60 forward primers for TCR Vbeta segments and 13 reverse primers for TCR Jbeta segments was used in the multiplex PCR. TCRdb took over this immuneACCESS table, retaining in-frame rearrangements with V and J assigned. Such tables are incomplete; in checked studies, under half of the missing clones stem from an unresolved V gene, and the remainder is unexplained. The sample table records roughly 57,000 clones; about 80% of these occur just once. Roughly 3.1% of the sample goes to the ten largest clones. Sequenced input: PBMCs. The source of these receptors is a man between 45 and 60 years old in good health and CMV-seronegative.

The CDR3 protein is CASSLGRGQEFNYEQYF. DNA of the CDR3: TGCGCCAGCAGCTTGGGGCGTGGACAGGAATTCAACTACGAGCAGTACTTC. The rearrangement joins TRBV5-1 to TRBJ2-7, with 7 bases aligning to TRBD1. The CDR3 is made up of 17 amino acids. V shed 0 bases and J 3 bases; nucleotides not matched to a gene: 12. The germline CDR1 and CDR2 sequences are SGHRS and YFSETQ.

The chain employs TRBV5-1 and TRBJ2-6; no reliable D call. Germline-derived CDR1 and CDR2 are SGHRS and YFSETQ. The CDR3 is 14 amino acids. V was pared by 4 bases and J by 1 base, with 6 bases between. The CDR3 DNA reads as TGCGCCAGCAGCCCCACTTCTGGGGCCAACGTCCTGACTTTC. This translates into CASSPTSGANVLTF.

The chain recombines TRBV6-5 with TRBJ2-7; 7 nucleotides match TRBD1. Looked up from germline, CDR1 is MNHEY and CDR2 is SVGAGI. The V gene end was trimmed by 2 bases and the J gene end by 2 bases; junction bases not matched to a gene: 6. The CDR3 extends over 15 amino acids. CDR3: CASSYEGGWPYEQYF. CDR3 DNA: TGTGCCAGCAGTTACGAAGGGGGCTGGCCCTACGAGCAGTACTTC.

This clone was seen only a few times. The V gene is TRBV6-5, the J gene TRBJ1-5; a possible D gene is TRBD1 (5 bases). Germline V gives CDR1 MNHEY, CDR2 SVGAGI. V dropped 11 bases and J dropped 4 bases, with 21 bases sitting between them. This CDR3 is built from 15 residues. CDR3 sequence reads: CASRHPGRVNQPQHF. The CDR3 DNA is TGTGCCTCAAGGCACCCAGGGAGGGTAAATCAGCCCCAGCATTTT.

This clone appeared a single time. The chain couples TRBV19 to TRBJ2-1; 11 bases match TRBD2. Per the germline V gene, CDR1 is LNHDA and CDR2 is SQIVND (reference sequence). V shed 1 base and J 3 bases; nucleotides not matched to a gene: 11. The CDR3 runs to 19 residues. The CDR3 is CASSIVSRLAGGNYNEQFF. In DNA form, the CDR3 reads TGTGCCAGTAGTATAGTTTCGCGGCTAGCGGGGGGAAACTACAATGAGCAGTTCTTC. Complete variable domain (other parts from reference TRBV19 and TRBJ2-1): DGGITQSPKYLFRKEGQNVTLSCEQNLNHDAMYWYRQDPGQGLRLIYYSQIVNDFQKGDIAEGYSVSREKKESFPLTVTSAQKNPTAFYLCASSIVSRLAGGNYNEQFFGPGTRLTVL.

The chain employs TRBV28 and TRBJ2-1, with 7 bases lining up with TRBD2. The ends lost 6 bases at V and 9 bases at J; junction bases unmatched: 17. The CDR3 totals 16 residues. The germline V gene encodes CDR1 MDHEN and CDR2 SYDVKM. The CDR3 bases are TGTGCCAGCAGGCCCGTTGGCGGGGGACCGTACGGTGAGCAGTTCTTC. It encodes CASRPVGGGPYGEQFF.

The rearrangement uses TRBV18 and TRBJ1-2; D perhaps matches TRBD1 (5 bases). V was cut by 1 base and J by 2 bases, with 8 bases left in between. Germline lookup yields CDR1 KGHSH and CDR2 LQKENI. The length of the CDR3 is 14 residues. The CDR3 here is CASSPLQENYGYTF. DNA of the CDR3: TGTGCCAGCTCACCACTACAGGAAAACTATGGCTACACCTTC.

The chain joins TRBV27 to TRBJ2-7; maybe TRBD2 (6 bases). This CDR3 has 13 residues. V was pared by 7 bases and J by 0 bases, with 10 bases between. CDR1 and CDR2 (germline): MNHEY, SMNVEV (reference sequence). The DNA for the CDR3 is TGTGCCAGCACCCCGGGGGACTCCTACGAGCAGTACTTC. Encoded protein: CASTPGDSYEQYF.

This rearrangement joins TRBV7-8 to TRBJ2-5; 7 positions agree with TRBD1. Per germline, CDR1 SGHVS and CDR2 FQNEAQ. After removal of 2 bases from V and 2 bases from J, the junction contained 8 bases not matched to a gene. This CDR3 comprises 16 residues. CDR3 region: CASSLPRDRDQETQYF. In nucleotides, the CDR3 is TGTGCCAGCAGCTTACCTCGCGACAGGGATCAAGAGACCCAGTACTTC.

The chain links TRBV12-5 to TRBJ2-7, with 8 bases fitting TRBD2. Germline CDR1 LGHNT, CDR2 FRNRAP. CDR3 length: 16 residues. After removal of 2 bases from V and 6 bases from J, the junction contained 12 bases not matched to a gene. The CDR3 spells CASGLPLGAGGGEQYF. CDR3 sequence (DNA): TGTGCTAGTGGTTTGCCCCTCGGGGCGGGGGGTGGCGAGCAGTACTTC.

This chain uses TRBV5-6 with TRBJ2-1, with D possibly being TRBD1 (6 bases). V gave up 6 bases and J gave up 3 bases, with 10 bases separating them. The germline V gene has CDR1 SGHDT and CDR2 YYEEEE. The CDR3 extends over 13 amino acids. The CDR3 sequence is CASTYRDYNEQFF. The CDR3 nucleotides read TGTGCCAGCACCTACAGGGACTACAATGAGCAGTTCTTC.

This chain joins TRBV7-8 and TRBJ1-4, with 8 bases fitting TRBD1. CDR1 and CDR2 (germline): SGHVS, FQNEAQ. The CDR3 has 16 residues. The V segment lost 10 bases and the J segment 4 bases; nucleotides outside the gene matches: 14. CDR3 protein: CATRTGEGQDNEKLFF. The CDR3 DNA follows: TGTGCCACCCGAACGGGAGAGGGACAGGATAATGAAAAACTGTTTTTT.

This chain connects TRBV6-1 to TRBJ2-1, with D possibly being TRBD1 (5 bases). CDR3 length: 15 amino acids. Trimming shortened V by 0 bases and J by 2 bases, and 8 bases separated the two germline ends. The germline CDR1 and CDR2 sequences are MNHNS and SASEGT. As DNA, the CDR3 is TGTGCCAGCAGTGAAGCGGGGCGACCCTACAATGAGCAGTTCTTC. It translates to CASSEAGRPYNEQFF.

The chain combines TRBV4-1 with TRBJ1-5, with TRBD1 matching over 7 bases. The junction had 5 bases not matched to a gene; V was cut back by 0 bases and J by 6 bases. From germline, CDR1 is MGHRA and CDR2 YSYEKL. CDR3 length equals 15 residues. In DNA, the CDR3 is TGCGCCAGCAGCCAAGATTTGACAGGGTCTCAGCCCCAGCATTTT. Translated, it gives CASSQDLTGSQPQHF.

The gene calls are TRBV6-5 and TRBJ1-5; D may be TRBD1 (6 bases). The CDR3 covers 15 residues. Germline CDR1 and CDR2: MNHEY and SVGAGI. Deletions cut 4 bases from V and 2 bases from J, with 12 bases between. The CDR3 is CASSSIRGGNQPQHF. CDR3 bases: TGTGCCAGCAGTTCAATCAGGGGAGGCAATCAGCCCCAGCATTTT.

The rearrangement links TRBV6-5 to TRBJ1-4, with D possibly being TRBD1 (5 bases). This CDR3 is 15 amino acids long. V was cut by 2 bases and J by 7 bases, with 14 bases left in between. Germline CDR1 is MNHEY and CDR2 is SVGAGI. The CDR3 sequence: CASSYRSRVGEKLFF. DNA of the CDR3: TGTGCCAGCAGTTACCGCTCCAGGGTCGGTGAAAAACTGTTTTTT.

The chain combines TRBV2 with TRBJ2-1; the D gene is possibly TRBD1 (6 bases). The V gene's germline CDR1 is SNHLY and CDR2 FYNNEI. This CDR3 comprises 13 residues. V lost 8 bases to trimming and J lost 5 bases, with 13 bases between them. DNA for the CDR3: TGTGCCAGCTCAGGGGTTGGGGACAATGAGCAGTTCTTC. The encoded protein is CASSGVGDNEQFF.

V gene TRBV7-9 combines with J gene TRBJ1-4, with a weak D call TRBD1 (6 bases). The CDR3 loop spans 15 amino acids. Trimming removed 0 bases from V and 1 base from J, with 6 bases in between. CDR1 and CDR2 (germline): SEHNR, FQNEAQ (reference sequence). The CDR3 protein is CASSLAQGTNEKLFF. CDR3 coding DNA: TGTGCCAGCAGCTTAGCACAGGGAACTAATGAAAAACTGTTTTTT.

The chain employs TRBV5-1 and TRBJ2-5; TRBD1 agrees at 9 bases. V lost 4 bases to trimming and J lost 5 bases; unmatched junction nucleotides: 12. Germline assignment: CDR1 SGHRS and CDR2 YFSETQ. This CDR3 spans 16 amino acids. CDR3 bases: TGCGCCAGCAGCCCCGACCCTATTGACAGGGGGGAGACCCAGTACTTC. Amino acid sequence: CASSPDPIDRGETQYF.

V gene TRBV12-5 combines with J gene TRBJ2-3; 7 nucleotides align to TRBD1. The length of the CDR3 is 16 residues. Germline V lookup: CDR1 LGHNT, CDR2 FRNRAP. Trimming removed 1 base from V and 1 base from J; junction bases left unmatched: 5. The CDR3 coding sequence is TGTGCTAGTGGTTTGGGGACAGGACAACGCACAGATACGCAGTATTTT. Amino acid sequence: CASGLGTGQRTDTQYF.

The V call is TRBV28, the J call TRBJ2-7; 13 bases match TRBD2. The CDR3 contains 15 residues. CDR1 is MDHEN and CDR2 is SYDVKM in the germline V gene. V gave up 4 bases and J gave up 3 bases; unmatched junction bases: 3. CDR3 protein: CASSWGLAGSYEQYF. The CDR3 nucleotides read TGTGCCAGCAGTTGGGGACTAGCGGGGAGCTACGAGCAGTACTTC.

CDR3 sequence (DNA): TGCAGTAGTAAGAGCTCCTACAATGAGCAGTTCTTC. Its protein is CSSKSSYNEQFF. The gene calls are TRBV29-1 and TRBJ2-1; D is ambiguous. In germline, CDR1 is SQVTM, CDR2 ANQGSEA. The CDR3 length is 12 residues.